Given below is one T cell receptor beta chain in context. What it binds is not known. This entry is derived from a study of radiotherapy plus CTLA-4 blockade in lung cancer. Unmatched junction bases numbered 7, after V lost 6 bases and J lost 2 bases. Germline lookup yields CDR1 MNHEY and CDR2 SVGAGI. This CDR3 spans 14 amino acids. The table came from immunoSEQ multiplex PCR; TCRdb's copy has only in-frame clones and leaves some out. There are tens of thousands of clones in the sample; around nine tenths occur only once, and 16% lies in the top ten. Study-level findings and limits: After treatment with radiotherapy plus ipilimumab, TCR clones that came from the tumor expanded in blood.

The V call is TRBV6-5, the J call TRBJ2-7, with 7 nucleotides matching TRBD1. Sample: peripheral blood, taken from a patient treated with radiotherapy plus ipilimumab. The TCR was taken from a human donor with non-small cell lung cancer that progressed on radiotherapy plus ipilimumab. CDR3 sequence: CASSEDREPYEQYF. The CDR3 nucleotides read TGTGCCAGCAGCGAAGACAGGGAACCCTACGAGCAGTACTTC.